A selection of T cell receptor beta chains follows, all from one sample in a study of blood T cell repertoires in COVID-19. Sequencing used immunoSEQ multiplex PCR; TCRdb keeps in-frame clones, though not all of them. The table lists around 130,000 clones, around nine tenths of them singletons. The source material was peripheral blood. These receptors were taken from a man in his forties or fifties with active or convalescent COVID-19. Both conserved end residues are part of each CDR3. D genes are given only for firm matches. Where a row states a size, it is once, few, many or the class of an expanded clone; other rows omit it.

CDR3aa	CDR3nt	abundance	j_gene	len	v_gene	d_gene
CSVVGVRGGLSSYNEQFF	TGCAGCGTTGTGGGGGTACGGGGAGGGCTCAGCTCCTACAATGAGCAGTTCTTC	NA	TRBJ2-1	18	TRBV29-1	TRBD2
CASSSTGGANTEAFF	TGTGCCAGCAGCTCGACAGGGGGCGCGAACACTGAAGCTTTCTTT	few	TRBJ1-1	15	TRBV7-9	TRBD1
CASSLLTGRSENSPLHF	TGCGCCAGCAGCTTGTTGACCGGGAGATCGGAAAATTCACCCCTCCACTTT	NA	TRBJ1-6	17	TRBV5-1	NA
CASSSRTEYNEKLFF	TGTGCCAGCAGCTCCCGGACAGAGTATAATGAAAAACTGTTTTTT	NA	TRBJ1-4	15	TRBV9	NA
CSVELPGKNTEAFF	TGCAGCGTTGAATTGCCGGGGAAGAACACTGAAGCTTTCTTT	NA	TRBJ1-1	14	TRBV29-1	NA
CSVLVYAPYEQYF	TGCAGCGTCTTAGTCTACGCCCCCTACGAGCAGTACTTC	NA	TRBJ2-7	13	TRBV29-1	NA
CASSPPQGRDTEAFF	TGTGCCAGTAGCCCCCCACAGGGGCGTGACACTGAAGCTTTCTTT	NA	TRBJ1-1	15	TRBV19	TRBD1
CARSLGGIRTDTQYF	TGTGCCAGAAGCTTGGGCGGGATTCGTACAGATACGCAGTATTTT	NA	TRBJ2-3	15	TRBV5-3	NA
CASRRGYEQYF	TGTGCCAGCCGGCGGGGTTACGAGCAGTACTTC	NA	TRBJ2-7	11	TRBV11-2	NA
CASSLGGRGYEQYF	TGTGCCAGCAGTTTAGGCGGGAGAGGCTACGAGCAGTACTTC	NA	TRBJ2-7	14	TRBV28	TRBD2
CASSRDRGRYEQYF	TGTGCCAGCAGCCGGGACAGGGGGCGGTACGAGCAGTACTTC	NA	TRBJ2-7	14	TRBV2	TRBD1
CAISEGQMNTEAFF	TGTGCCATCAGTGAAGGACAAATGAACACTGAAGCTTTCTTT	NA	TRBJ1-1	14	TRBV10-3	NA
CASSYPGVLTF	TGTGCCAGCAGTTACCCGGGCGTCCTGACTTTC	NA	TRBJ2-6	11	TRBV6-2/TRBV6-3	NA
CASGLFTGIFGELFF	TGTGCTAGTGGTTTGTTTACAGGGATTTTCGGGGAGCTGTTTTTT	NA	TRBJ2-2	15	TRBV12-5	NA
CATSRPGETQYF	TGTGCCACCAGCAGGCCAGGGGAGACCCAGTACTTC	NA	TRBJ2-5	12	TRBV15	NA
CASSLGRLAGEAEQFF	TGTGCCAGCAGTTTAGGCCGACTAGCGGGAGAGGCTGAGCAGTTCTTC	NA	TRBJ2-1	16	TRBV28	TRBD2
CASSYRGQGAGQPQHF	TGTGCCAGCAGTTACAGGGGACAGGGGGCGGGTCAGCCCCAGCATTTT	NA	TRBJ1-5	16	TRBV6-6	TRBD1
CAWGHIAESYEQYF	TGTGCCTGGGGTCATATAGCGGAGTCCTACGAGCAGTACTTC	NA	TRBJ2-7	14	TRBV30	NA
CASRRGGREKLFF	TGTGCAAGTCGTAGGGGGGGAAGGGAAAAACTGTTTTTT	once	TRBJ1-4	13	TRBV12-2	NA
CASSPDSGIQETQYF	TGTGCCAGCAGCCCAGACAGCGGGATCCAAGAGACCCAGTACTTC	NA	TRBJ2-5	15	TRBV3-1/TRBV3-2	TRBD2
CASSPPRDRASNEKLFF	TGTGCCAGCAGCCCGCCCCGGGACAGGGCTAGTAATGAAAAACTGTTTTTT	NA	TRBJ1-4	17	TRBV7-6	TRBD1
CASSYLDYGYTF	TGTGCCAGCAGTTACTTAGACTATGGCTACACCTTC	NA	TRBJ1-2	12	TRBV6-6	NA
CASRAGTGTAFF	TGTGCCAGCAGAGCCGGGACAGGGACGGCTTTCTTT	NA	TRBJ1-1	12	TRBV6-5	TRBD1
CASSVTGGWYQPQHF	TGTGCCAGTAGTGTGACAGGGGGCTGGTATCAGCCCCAGCATTTT	NA	TRBJ1-5	15	TRBV19	TRBD1
CAWSADRGGNQPQHF	TGTGCCTGGAGTGCCGACAGGGGCGGTAATCAGCCCCAGCATTTT	NA	TRBJ1-5	15	TRBV30	TRBD1
CASSVGSSYNEQFF	TGTGCCAGCAGCGTAGGGAGCTCCTACAATGAGCAGTTCTTC	NA	TRBJ2-1	14	TRBV9	NA
CASSEHRTSGQETQYF	TGTGCCAGCAGTGAACATCGGACTAGCGGACAAGAGACCCAGTACTTC	NA	TRBJ2-5	16	TRBV6-1	TRBD2
CASSAGVGLGEDYGYTF	TGTGCCAGCAGTGCGGGGGTGGGCCTGGGGGAGGACTATGGCTACACCTTC	few	TRBJ1-2	17	TRBV2	NA
CASSRVGQGDNEKLFF	TGTGCCAGCAGTCGGGTTGGACAGGGGGATAATGAAAAACTGTTTTTT	once	TRBJ1-4	16	TRBV27	TRBD1
CASSQVTAGGPTDTQYF	TGTGCCAGCAGCCAAGTCACGGCGGGAGGACCCACAGATACGCAGTATTTT	NA	TRBJ2-3	17	TRBV4-2	TRBD2
CASSPTGVPYEQFF	TGTGCCAGCTCACCGACAGGGGTTCCCTATGAGCAGTTCTTC	once	TRBJ2-1	14	TRBV18	TRBD1
CASSQTGNYGYTF	TGTGCCAGCAGCCAAACAGGAAACTATGGCTACACCTTC	NA	TRBJ1-2	13	TRBV7-2	NA
CASSPPRGQDKYEQYF	TGTGCCAGCAGCCCCCCGCGGGGACAGGACAAGTACGAGCAGTACTTC	NA	TRBJ2-7	16	TRBV7-9	TRBD1
CASTATGRGEQFF	TGTGCCAGCACTGCGACTGGCAGAGGTGAGCAGTTCTTC	NA	TRBJ2-1	13	TRBV6-4	NA
CAWDRTNYNEQFF	TGTGCCTGGGACAGGACTAACTACAATGAGCAGTTCTTC	NA	TRBJ2-1	13	TRBV30	NA
CASSYPRGGPGANVLTF	TGTGCCAGCAGCTACCCCAGGGGAGGGCCTGGGGCCAACGTCCTGACTTTC	NA	TRBJ2-6	17	TRBV28	NA
CASSLNRGNTYEQYF	TGTGCCAGCAGCTTAAACAGGGGGAACACCTACGAGCAGTACTTC	NA	TRBJ2-7	15	TRBV7-2	TRBD1
CASSPGQGNEKLFF	TGTGCCAGCAGTCCGGGACAGGGTAATGAAAAACTGTTTTTT	NA	TRBJ1-4	14	TRBV6-5	TRBD1
CASSRRGDSEAFF	TGTGCCAGCAGCCGCAGGGGAGACTCCGAAGCTTTCTTT	NA	TRBJ1-1	13	TRBV5-4	NA
CASGLGQGDNQPQHF	TGTGCTAGTGGTTTGGGACAGGGGGACAATCAGCCCCAGCATTTT	NA	TRBJ1-5	15	TRBV12-5	TRBD1
CASSPPTADEQFF	TGTGCCAGCTCACCACCTACCGCAGATGAGCAGTTCTTC	NA	TRBJ2-1	13	TRBV18	NA
CASSQALFQPQHF	TGCGCCAGCAGCCAAGCCCTTTTTCAGCCCCAGCATTTT	NA	TRBJ1-5	13	TRBV4-3	NA
CATSVTDRTGHGYTF	TGTGCCACCAGTGTCACCGATCGGACAGGGCATGGCTACACCTTC	NA	TRBJ1-2	15	TRBV24-1	TRBD1
CASSLLLAGQGGELFF	TGTGCCAGCAGCTTACTTTTGGCAGGCCAGGGCGGGGAGCTGTTTTTT	NA	TRBJ2-2	16	TRBV7-9	NA
CASSQEGARTQYF	TGCGCCAGCAGCCAAGAGGGGGCGCGGACCCAGTACTTC	NA	TRBJ2-5	13	TRBV4-1	NA
CASSKGGSSDEQFF	TGCGCCAGCAGCAAAGGGGGCAGTAGCGATGAGCAGTTCTTC	NA	TRBJ2-1	14	TRBV10-1	TRBD1
CASSRGGRGNYGYTF	TGCGCCAGCAGTCGGGGGGGGCGCGGGAACTATGGCTACACCTTC	NA	TRBJ1-2	15	TRBV10-2	NA
CASSETGYYGYTF	TGTGCCAGCAGTGAAACAGGGTACTATGGCTACACCTTC	NA	TRBJ1-2	13	TRBV6-1	NA
CASSAARGQGNQPQHF	TGTGCCAGTAGTGCAGCGAGGGGGCAGGGCAATCAGCCCCAGCATTTT	NA	TRBJ1-5	16	TRBV19	TRBD1
CASSANRETYEQYF	TGTGCCAGCAGCGCGAACCGGGAGACCTACGAGCAGTACTTC	NA	TRBJ2-7	14	TRBV21-1	NA
CASSWALLAGATADTQYF	TGTGCCAGCAGCTGGGCCCTACTAGCGGGGGCCACTGCAGATACGCAGTATTTT	NA	TRBJ2-3	18	TRBV5-6	TRBD2
CASNGGAIDTQYF	TGTGCCAGCAATGGGGGGGCGATAGATACGCAGTATTTT	NA	TRBJ2-3	13	TRBV5-8	NA
CASSRDRGIDEQFF	TGTGCCAGCAGCCGGGACAGGGGTATAGATGAGCAGTTCTTC	once	TRBJ2-1	14	TRBV4-2	TRBD1
CASSRTNSGANVLTF	TGTGCCAGCAGTCGGACAAACTCTGGGGCCAACGTCCTGACTTTC	NA	TRBJ2-6	15	TRBV6-5	NA
CAWSGGSGNEKLFF	TGTGCCTGGAGCGGGGGGTCGGGTAATGAAAAACTGTTTTTT	NA	TRBJ1-4	14	TRBV30	NA
CASQRTEINEQFF	TGTGCCAGCCAAAGGACAGAGATCAATGAGCAGTTCTTC	NA	TRBJ2-1	13	TRBV6-5	NA
CASRGSSSYEQYF	TGTGCCAGCAGGGGGAGTAGCTCCTACGAGCAGTACTTC	NA	TRBJ2-7	13	TRBV6-5	NA
CASSARGSQPQHF	TGTGCCAGCAGTGCCAGGGGGAGTCAGCCCCAGCATTTT	few	TRBJ1-5	13	TRBV6-2/TRBV6-3	TRBD1
CATSDRDILVCVNTEAFF	TGTGCCACCAGTGATCGTGACATCCTGGTATGTGTGAACACTGAAGCTTTCTTT	NA	TRBJ1-1	18	TRBV24-1	NA